A single sample gave rise to the 15 T cell receptor beta chains below, sequenced in a study of T cell repertoires in cytomegalovirus infection (dated by TCRdb to the late 2010s). The sample's treatment or condition label is to be understood as: in vitro stimulation with specific CMV peptide epitopes to enrich CMV-specific T cells. The antigens these receptors bind are not known. Instrument used: Illumina HiSeq 1500. TCRdb cleaned the public reads at Q25 with fastp, built clones with MiXCR and kept in-frame beta chains. Records with the same CDR3 protein are collapsed into one entry carrying the most frequent genes and DNA. In all, the sample holds about 51,000 distinct CDR3 sequences, and around a fifth of those were seen once. The ten largest clones add up to approximately 26% of the sample. Sequencing used CD8+ T cells from cultured PBMCs, obtained from culture after CMV antigen stimulation. The origin of the receptors is a human donor in good health (CMV status not recorded). Some clones in this sample may be carry-over from other donors' samples.

This clonotype was counted a few times. The chain carries TRBV10-3 and TRBJ1-1; tentative D call: TRBD1 (5 bases). Germline V lookup: CDR1 ENHRY, CDR2 SYGVKD. V gave up 5 bases and J gave up 6 bases, with 13 bases separating them. This CDR3 spans 13 amino acids. The CDR3: CAISWDGLAEAFF. In DNA, the CDR3 is TGTGCCATCAGTTGGGACGGGCTCGCTGAAGCTTTCTTT.

This clonotype was counted a few times. The chain carries TRBV7-8 and TRBJ2-1; 10 bases align to TRBD2. CDR1 and CDR2 from the germline V gene are SGHVS and FQNEAQ. The CDR3 is 14 residues long. V was pared by 4 bases and J by 9 bases, with 6 bases of the junction left unmatched. CDR3 DNA: TGTGCCAGCAGCTGGAGCGGGGGGGCAAGTGAGCAGTTCTTC. Protein: CASSWSGGASEQFF.

This clonotype was detected many times. This rearrangement joins TRBV10-3 to TRBJ2-1, with a tentative D call TRBD2 (6 bases). This CDR3 has 16 residues. The germline V and J ends were trimmed by 0 bases and 4 bases, with 13 bases remaining between them. Germline CDR1 is ENHRY and CDR2 is SYGVKD. CDR3 residues: CAISESMAGSYNEQFF. CDR3 nucleotide sequence: TGTGCCATCAGTGAGTCGATGGCGGGATCATACAATGAGCAGTTCTTC.

The V and J genes are TRBV6-5 and TRBJ2-2; D uncertain. This CDR3 is built from 13 residues. Germline CDR1 and CDR2: MNHEY and SVGAGI. Trimming took 4 bases from V and 0 from J, leaving 3 bases between them. The CDR3 region is CASSSTNTGELFF. Written as DNA, the CDR3 is TGTGCCAGCAGTTCCACGAACACCGGGGAGCTGTTTTTT.

This clonotype occurred a few times. This chain joins TRBV4-1 and TRBJ2-7, with D possibly TRBD2 on 6 matching bases. The CDR3 sequence is 14 residues long. The germline V gene has CDR1 MGHRA and CDR2 YSYEKL. V lost 5 bases, J lost 2 bases, and 13 bases lay in between. The CDR3 region is CASSYSDYPYEQYF. In DNA, the CDR3 is TGCGCCAGCAGCTATTCGGACTATCCCTACGAGCAGTACTTC.

This clonotype was found a few times. V gene TRBV2 combines with J gene TRBJ1-5; no clear D gene. V shed 6 bases and J shed 5 bases, with 17 bases lying between them. Germline CDR1 reads SNHLY; CDR2 reads FYNNEI. CDR3 length: 15 residues. The CDR3 loop is CASSDGPPRYQPQHF. In nucleotides, the CDR3 is TGTGCCAGCAGCGACGGGCCACCGCGGTATCAGCCCCAGCATTTT. The entire variable domain, with the rest obtained from reference TRBV2 and TRBJ1-5, is as follows: EPEVTQTPSHQVTQMGQEVILRCVPISNHLYFYWYRQILGQKVEFLVSFYNNEISEKSEIFDDQFSVERPDGSNFTLKIRSTKLEDSAMYFCASSDGPPRYQPQHFGDGTRLSIL.

The J gene is TRBJ2-2, the V gene TRBV7-2; TRBD1 might be the D (5 bases). The CDR3 covers 15 residues. With 2 bases removed from V and 0 bases from J, the gap between germline ends came to 7 bases. Per the germline V gene, CDR1 is SGHTA and CDR2 is FQGNSA. The CDR3 reads CASSLRTTNTGELFF. The CDR3 coding sequence is TGTGCCAGCAGCTTAAGGACAACGAACACCGGGGAGCTGTTTTTT. Variable domain in full (rest from reference TRBV7-2 and TRBJ2-2): GAGVSQSPSNKVTEKGKDVELRCDPISGHTALYWYRQSLGQGLEFLIYFQGNSAPDKSGLPSDRFSAERTGGSVSTLTIQRTQQEDSAVYLCASSLRTTNTGELFFGEGSRLTVL.

This chain connects TRBV12-3 or TRBV12-4 to TRBJ1-4; D gene uncertain. The CDR3 spans 15 residues. V was clipped by 3 bases and J by 1 base, with 9 bases between them. CDR3 amino acids: CASSFLLRTNEKLFF. The CDR3 coding sequence is TGTGCCAGCAGTTTCTTACTAAGAACTAATGAAAAACTGTTTTTT.

In its sample, this clonotype was seen a few times. The chain links TRBV7-2 to TRBJ1-5; perhaps TRBD1 as D (6 bases). The CDR3 contains 15 residues. Germline values: CDR1 SGHTA, CDR2 FQGNSA. The ends were cut back, 6 bases at V and 4 bases at J, with 16 bases in the middle. CDR3 loop: CASSQRGASNQPQHF. Here the CDR3 DNA reads TGTGCCAGCAGTCAACGGGGGGCCTCAAATCAGCCCCAGCATTTT.

This clonotype has a count of ten or more. V gene TRBV7-3 combines with J gene TRBJ2-3, with 7 nucleotides matching TRBD2. In germline, CDR1 is SGHTA, CDR2 FQGTGA. The CDR3 extends over 16 amino acids. V was pared by 4 bases and J by 0 bases, with 7 bases of the junction left unmatched. For the CDR3, the DNA is TGTGCCAGCAGCTCCCGCGGTAGCGGGAGCACAGATACGCAGTATTTT. Its protein product is CASSSRGSGSTDTQYF.

This clonotype was seen only a few times. The CDR3 reads CASSLLTDTQYF. The CDR3 DNA reads as TGTGCCAGCAGCTTACTCACAGATACGCAGTATTTT. J is TRBJ2-3 and V is TRBV7-8; D gene ambiguous. Trimming removed 2 bases from V and 2 bases from J, with 2 bases in between. The CDR3 runs 12 residues. Germline V lookup: CDR1 SGHVS, CDR2 FQNEAQ. The full variable domain, with the rest looked up from reference TRBV7-8 and TRBJ2-3, is GAGVSQSPRYKVAKRGQDVALRCDPISGHVSLFWYQQALGQGPEFLTYFQNEAQLDKSGLPSDRFFAERPEGSVSTLKIQRTQQEDSAVYLCASSLLTDTQYFGPGTRLTVL.

In DNA, the CDR3 is TGTGCCAGCAGCCTTGCAGGCGGGGGGCTACCCGAGCAGTATTTT. Protein sequence: CASSLAGGGLPEQYF. The V call is TRBV7-3, the J call TRBJ2-3; 8 bases fit TRBD2. Trimming at V came to 5 bases and at J to 11 bases, leaving 15 bases not matched to a gene. This CDR3 has 15 residues. CDR1 and CDR2 (germline): SGHTA, FQGTGA.

This clonotype was counted ten times or more. The chain recombines TRBV15 with TRBJ2-3; D is ambiguous. The CDR3 spans 15 residues. Per the germline V gene, CDR1 is LNHNV and CDR2 is YYDKDF (reference sequence). V shed 6 bases and J shed 2 bases, with 15 bases lying between them. DNA for the CDR3: TGTGCCACCAGTTATCTAGGAAGTAACACAGATACGCAGTATTTT. It specifies CATSYLGSNTDTQYF.

In this sample, this clonotype turned up a few times. The V gene is TRBV4-2, the J gene TRBJ1-2, with 11 bases lining up with TRBD1. Germline V gene lookup returns CDR1 LGHNA and CDR2 YNFKEQ. V lost 0 bases to trimming and J lost 7 bases; unmatched junction nucleotides: 4. The CDR3 has 15 residues. Written as DNA, the CDR3 is TGTGCCAGCAGCCAAGAACGAGGGACAGGGGGTGGCTACACCTTC. Amino acids: CASSQERGTGGGYTF.

This clonotype was seen a handful of times. The chain carries TRBV4-1 and TRBJ2-4, with 7 nucleotides matching TRBD1. The V gene's germline CDR1 is MGHRA and CDR2 YSYEKL. This CDR3 comprises 15 residues. V dropped 1 base and J dropped 6; count of bases not matched to a gene: 6. Here the CDR3 reads CASSQGEGARNIQYF. The DNA of the CDR3 is TGCGCCAGCAGCCAAGGCGAGGGGGCGCGAAACATTCAGTACTTC.